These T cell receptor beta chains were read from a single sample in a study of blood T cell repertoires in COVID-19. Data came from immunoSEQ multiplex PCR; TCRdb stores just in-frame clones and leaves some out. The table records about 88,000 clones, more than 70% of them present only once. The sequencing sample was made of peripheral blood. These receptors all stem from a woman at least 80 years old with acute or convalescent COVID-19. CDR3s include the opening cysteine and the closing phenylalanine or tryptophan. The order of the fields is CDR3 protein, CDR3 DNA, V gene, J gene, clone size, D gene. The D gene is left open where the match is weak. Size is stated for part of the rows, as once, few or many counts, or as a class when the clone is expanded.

CDR3 protein: CASSPRTKWADTQYF; CDR3 DNA: TGTGCCAGCAGTCCAAGGACTAAATGGGCCGATACGCAGTATTTT; V gene: TRBV6-2/TRBV6-3; J gene: TRBJ2-3; clone size: -; D gene: -
CDR3 protein: CASSRAGTGGTEAFF; CDR3 DNA: TGTGCCAGCTCACGGGCCGGGACAGGGGGCACTGAAGCTTTCTTT; V gene: TRBV18; J gene: TRBJ1-1; clone size: -; D gene: TRBD1
CDR3 protein: CASSHRDSRYGYTF; CDR3 DNA: TGTGCCAGCAGCCACCGGGACAGCCGTTATGGCTACACCTTC; V gene: TRBV7-2; J gene: TRBJ1-2; clone size: -; D gene: TRBD1
CDR3 protein: CASSMTGGGETQYF; CDR3 DNA: TGTGCCAGCAGCATGACAGGGGGGGGAGAGACCCAGTACTTC; V gene: TRBV5-6; J gene: TRBJ2-5; clone size: once; D gene: TRBD1
CDR3 protein: CASSERSGSSHNEQFF; CDR3 DNA: TGTGCCAGCAGTGAACGTAGCGGGAGCTCCCACAATGAGCAGTTCTTC; V gene: TRBV6-1; J gene: TRBJ2-1; clone size: -; D gene: TRBD2
CDR3 protein: CASSRTREGAPREQYF; CDR3 DNA: TGCGCCAGCAGCAGGACCAGGGAGGGAGCCCCTCGAGAGCAGTACTTC; V gene: TRBV5-1; J gene: TRBJ2-7; clone size: -; D gene: TRBD2
CDR3 protein: CATSGDRGYEQYF; CDR3 DNA: TGTGCCACCTCCGGCGACAGGGGTTACGAGCAGTACTTC; V gene: TRBV30; J gene: TRBJ2-7; clone size: -; D gene: TRBD1
CDR3 protein: CASSLRLLNTEAFF; CDR3 DNA: TGTGCCAGCAGTTTGAGACTTCTTAACACTGAAGCTTTCTTT; V gene: TRBV28; J gene: TRBJ1-1; clone size: -; D gene: -
CDR3 protein: CASSYRGDTEAFF; CDR3 DNA: TGTGCCAGCAGCTATAGGGGTGACACTGAAGCTTTCTTT; V gene: TRBV12-3/TRBV12-4; J gene: TRBJ1-1; clone size: -; D gene: -
CDR3 protein: CASSLRQGEDNEQFF; CDR3 DNA: TGTGCCAGCTCACTCAGACAGGGAGAGGACAATGAGCAGTTCTTC; V gene: TRBV18; J gene: TRBJ2-1; clone size: -; D gene: TRBD1
CDR3 protein: CASSHVTGGRTEAFF; CDR3 DNA: TGCGCCAGCAGCCATGTCACAGGGGGCCGTACTGAAGCTTTCTTT; V gene: TRBV4-1; J gene: TRBJ1-1; clone size: -; D gene: TRBD1
CDR3 protein: CASREQGAYGYTF; CDR3 DNA: TGTGCCAGCAGAGAACAGGGTGCCTATGGCTACACCTTC; V gene: TRBV12-3/TRBV12-4; J gene: TRBJ1-2; clone size: -; D gene: -
CDR3 protein: CASSPSRVATNEKLFF; CDR3 DNA: TGTGCCAGCAGCCCCTCCCGGGTGGCTACTAATGAAAAACTGTTTTTT; V gene: TRBV7-8; J gene: TRBJ1-4; clone size: once; D gene: -
CDR3 protein: CAISVGGNPYGYTF; CDR3 DNA: TGTGCCATCAGTGTGGGAGGGAACCCCTATGGCTACACCTTC; V gene: TRBV10-3; J gene: TRBJ1-2; clone size: -; D gene: -
CDR3 protein: CASSTGSANYGYTF; CDR3 DNA: TGTGCCAGCAGTACAGGTTCAGCTAACTATGGCTACACCTTC; V gene: TRBV28; J gene: TRBJ1-2; clone size: -; D gene: -
CDR3 protein: CASSLGTVYGYTF; CDR3 DNA: TGTGCCAGCAGTCTCGGGACAGTCTATGGCTACACCTTC; V gene: TRBV28; J gene: TRBJ1-2; clone size: -; D gene: TRBD1
CDR3 protein: CASPLRGPNEKLFF; CDR3 DNA: TGTGCCAGTCCCCTCCGGGGTCCGAATGAAAAACTGTTTTTT; V gene: TRBV11-3; J gene: TRBJ1-4; clone size: -; D gene: -
CDR3 protein: CASSLSAGVTNEKLFF; CDR3 DNA: TGCGCCAGCAGCTTGAGTGCGGGGGTAACTAATGAAAAACTGTTTTTT; V gene: TRBV5-1; J gene: TRBJ1-4; clone size: -; D gene: -
CDR3 protein: CASSLNLVGEQFF; CDR3 DNA: TGTGCCAGCAGCTTAAACCTAGTCGGTGAGCAGTTCTTC; V gene: TRBV11-2; J gene: TRBJ2-1; clone size: -; D gene: -
CDR3 protein: CASSPGLAAEQFF; CDR3 DNA: TGTGCCAGCAGCCCCGGACTAGCGGCTGAGCAGTTCTTC; V gene: TRBV14; J gene: TRBJ2-1; clone size: -; D gene: TRBD2
CDR3 protein: CATNTYPGLAARHYNEQFF; CDR3 DNA: TGCGCCACCAACACCTACCCGGGACTAGCGGCGAGACATTACAATGAGCAGTTCTTC; V gene: TRBV10-1; J gene: TRBJ2-1; clone size: -; D gene: TRBD2
CDR3 protein: CASSHDTGNSQPQHF; CDR3 DNA: TGCGCCAGCAGCCACGATACAGGCAATAGTCAGCCCCAGCATTTT; V gene: TRBV4-3; J gene: TRBJ1-5; clone size: -; D gene: -
CDR3 protein: CASSLGLAGGWETQYF; CDR3 DNA: TGTGCCAGCAGCCTCGGACTAGCGGGGGGCTGGGAGACCCAGTACTTC; V gene: TRBV3-1/TRBV3-2; J gene: TRBJ2-5; clone size: -; D gene: TRBD2
CDR3 protein: CASSFLGDYGYTF; CDR3 DNA: TGTGCCAGCAGTTTTTTAGGGGATTATGGCTACACCTTC; V gene: TRBV12-3/TRBV12-4; J gene: TRBJ1-2; clone size: -; D gene: -
CDR3 protein: CASSYLGTSGGQPQHF; CDR3 DNA: TGTGCCAGCAGTTATCTAGGGACCTCCGGGGGTCAGCCCCAGCATTTT; V gene: TRBV6-2/TRBV6-3; J gene: TRBJ1-5; clone size: -; D gene: -
CDR3 protein: CASSPRQLYGYTF; CDR3 DNA: TGTGCCAGCAGTCCACGACAGTTATATGGCTACACCTTC; V gene: TRBV25-1; J gene: TRBJ1-2; clone size: once; D gene: -
CDR3 protein: CAISAGQDYGYTF; CDR3 DNA: TGTGCCATCAGTGCGGGACAGGACTATGGCTACACCTTC; V gene: TRBV10-3; J gene: TRBJ1-2; clone size: -; D gene: TRBD1
CDR3 protein: CASRGTGSIQYF; CDR3 DNA: TGTGCCAGCAGAGGGACAGGGAGCATTCAGTACTTC; V gene: TRBV2; J gene: TRBJ2-4; clone size: -; D gene: TRBD1
CDR3 protein: CASSSGLAAETQYF; CDR3 DNA: TGTGCTAGCAGCTCGGGACTAGCGGCGGAGACCCAGTACTTC; V gene: TRBV7-7; J gene: TRBJ2-5; clone size: few; D gene: TRBD2
CDR3 protein: CASSLGQGNSPLHF; CDR3 DNA: TGTGCCAGCAGCCTAGGACAGGGAAATTCACCCCTCCACTTT; V gene: TRBV9; J gene: TRBJ1-6; clone size: -; D gene: TRBD1
CDR3 protein: CASSLRARTGYSGNTIYF; CDR3 DNA: TGTGCCAGCAGTTTGAGGGCGCGGACAGGATACTCTGGAAACACCATATATTTT; V gene: TRBV27; J gene: TRBJ1-3; clone size: -; D gene: TRBD1
CDR3 protein: CASRTGADYEQYF; CDR3 DNA: TGTGCCAGCAGGACAGGGGCGGACTACGAGCAGTACTTC; V gene: TRBV2; J gene: TRBJ2-7; clone size: -; D gene: TRBD1
CDR3 protein: CASSPGGTISNQPQHF; CDR3 DNA: TGTGCCAGCAGCCCGGGAGGGACTATTAGCAATCAGCCCCAGCATTTT; V gene: TRBV5-8; J gene: TRBJ1-5; clone size: -; D gene: -
CDR3 protein: CASSSQGLGHTEAFF; CDR3 DNA: TGTGCCAGCAGCTCCCAGGGGCTGGGGCACACTGAAGCTTTCTTT; V gene: TRBV7-2; J gene: TRBJ1-1; clone size: -; D gene: -
CDR3 protein: CASSQDLVQPQHF; CDR3 DNA: TGTGCCAGCAGCCAAGATCTAGTGCAGCCCCAGCATTTT; V gene: TRBV3-1/TRBV3-2; J gene: TRBJ1-5; clone size: -; D gene: -
CDR3 protein: CSVVQGQETQYF; CDR3 DNA: TGCAGCGTTGTCCAGGGACAAGAGACCCAGTACTTC; V gene: TRBV29-1; J gene: TRBJ2-5; clone size: -; D gene: -
CDR3 protein: CASSAPSVNEKLFF; CDR3 DNA: TGTGCCAGCAGTGCCCCGAGTGTTAATGAAAAACTGTTTTTT; V gene: TRBV2; J gene: TRBJ1-4; clone size: -; D gene: -
CDR3 protein: CASSRNTGELFF; CDR3 DNA: TGTGCCAGCAGTCGGAACACCGGGGAGCTGTTTTTT; V gene: TRBV7-3; J gene: TRBJ2-2; clone size: -; D gene: -
CDR3 protein: CASSMDGGETQYF; CDR3 DNA: TGTGCCAGCAGCATGGACGGAGGGGAGACCCAGTACTTC; V gene: TRBV5-5; J gene: TRBJ2-5; clone size: once; D gene: -